This TCR beta chain was identified in a study of blood T cell repertoires in COVID-19. Across the whole study: Spain, Italy and the United States supplied samples that represented acute and convalescent COVID-19. PBMCs, B-cell-depleted T cells, or T cells were the source of the cDNA or gDNA that made up the material.

The V gene lost 0 bases and the J gene lost 6 bases, with 13 bases spanning the gap. The germline gives CDR1 SGDLS, CDR2 YYNGEE. CDR3 length equals 14 residues. Authors' methods: How many nucleated cells were present was estimated from reference gene primer amplification. The assay was immunoSEQ multiplex PCR, and TCRdb's table has in-frame clones only and misses some. V, J and clone size were drawn from that table, and D and trimming were deduced from the DNA. The sample yields about 110,000 clones, roughly nine tenths seen once. This clone appeared a single time. The V call is TRBV9, the J call TRBJ2-7, with D hard to call. The TCR comes from a woman of 80 years or more with acute or convalescent COVID-19. Source material: peripheral blood. This chain's CDR3 is CASSVGLVSSEQYF. The CDR3 bases are TGTGCCAGCAGCGTAGGGCTAGTAAGCTCCGAGCAGTACTTC.